One and the same sample provided the 4 T cell receptor beta chains below, sequenced in a study of blood T cell repertoires in COVID-19. Using immunoSEQ multiplex PCR, the repertoire was profiled, and TCRdb retains in-frame clones only, with some absent. Altogether around 220,000 clones are present, about nine tenths being singletons, with the ten largest covering about 6.9%. The material sequenced was PBMCs or T cells enriched from blood (not recorded which). The receptors derive from a woman in her thirties with acute COVID-19.

The chain is built from TRBV4-1 and TRBJ2-5; D possibly corresponds to TRBD2 (5 bases). CDR1 is MGHRA and CDR2 is YSYEKL in the germline V gene. Trimming left V 1 base short and J 1 base short, with 13 bases between. The CDR3 has 16 residues. The CDR3: CASSQVLGSPQETQYF. In DNA form, the CDR3 reads TGCGCCAGCAGCCAAGTTTTAGGGAGTCCCCAAGAGACCCAGTACTTC.

In its sample, this clone was seen once. The rearrangement uses TRBV6-5 and TRBJ2-6; D ambiguous. The germline V and J ends were trimmed by 6 bases and 4 bases, with 10 bases remaining between them. The CDR3 is 14 amino acids. Germline values: CDR1 MNHEY, CDR2 SVGAGI. The DNA of the CDR3 is TGTGCCAGCAGAGACATTCTGGGGGCCAACGTCCTGACTTTC. Translated: CASRDILGANVLTF.

This chain connects TRBV7-2 to TRBJ2-7, with a weak D call TRBD1 (5 bases). Germline CDR1 and CDR2: SGHTA and FQGNSA. The CDR3 is 11 amino acids. V shed 6 bases and J shed 6 bases, with 9 bases lying between them. The CDR3 bases are TGTGCCAGCAGTTCAGGGTCCGAGCAGTACTTC. Amino acids: CASSSGSEQYF. Filled out from reference TRBV7-2 and TRBJ2-7, the complete variable domain reads GAGVSQSPSNKVTEKGKDVELRCDPISGHTALYWYRQSLGQGLEFLIYFQGNSAPDKSGLPSDRFSAERTGGSVSTLTIQRTQQEDSAVYLCASSSGSEQYFGPGTRLTVT.

This clone has a single count. An end of the junction differs from the germline gene, which may be a read error. The chain is built from TRBV20-1 and TRBJ1-2; 7 bases line up with TRBD1. This CDR3 region has 10 residues. The germline CDR1 and CDR2 sequences are DFQATT and SNEGSKA (reference sequence). CDR3 protein: CSARPQGLRF. CDR3 nucleotide sequence: TGCAGTGCAAGGCCACAGGGGCTACGCTTC.